Presented here are 5 T cell receptor beta chains from one specimen sequenced in a study of blood T cell repertoires in COVID-19. Sequencing was performed with immunoSEQ multiplex PCR; in TCRdb, only in-frame clones are kept and a portion is missing. The table lists about 190,000 clones, 80% to 90% of them singletons. Sample: peripheral blood. These receptors were taken from a man between 70 and 80 years old with active or convalescent COVID-19.

The CDR3 DNA sequence: TGTGCCAGCAGCTTGAATTCACAGGGGGGCGCAGATACGCAGTATTTT. Residues: CASSLNSQGGADTQYF. J is TRBJ2-3 and V is TRBV11-3; 8 bases agree with TRBD1. Trimming removed 3 bases from V and 4 bases from J; junction bases left unmatched: 9. The CDR3 is made up of 16 amino acids. Germline V CDR1 and CDR2: SGHNT, YENEEA.

This rearrangement joins TRBV6-2 or TRBV6-3 to TRBJ2-1; a weak D match, TRBD2 (6 bases). Trimming removed 4 bases at V and 5 bases at J, with 9 bases between. This CDR3 contains 13 residues. Germline-derived CDR1 and CDR2 are MNHEY and SVGEGT. The CDR3 coding sequence is TGTGCCAGCAGTTCTCGGGGGAACAATGAGCAGTTCTTC. Translated, it gives CASSSRGNNEQFF.

V gene TRBV2 combines with J gene TRBJ1-6, with TRBD1 identical over 9 bases. The CDR3 has 16 amino acids. The germline CDR1 and CDR2 sequences are SNHLY and FYNNEI. Trimming took 3 bases from V and 10 from J; bases not matched to a gene: 10. CDR3 in DNA: TGTGCCAGCAGTGAGGCTTGGACAGGGGTTCGATCACCCCTCCACTTT. It encodes CASSEAWTGVRSPLHF.

The chain uses TRBV3-1 (or the pseudogene TRBV3-2) and TRBJ2-1; 13 bases match TRBD2. Trimming removed 4 bases from V and 12 bases from J; junction bases left unmatched: 6. The CDR3 covers 14 residues. The V gene's germline CDR1 is LGHDT and CDR2 YNNKEL (reference sequence). CDR3 in amino acids: CASSRTSGSTWQFF. The DNA for the CDR3 is TGTGCCAGCAGCCGGACTAGCGGGAGCACTTGGCAGTTCTTC.

V is TRBV5-4 and J is TRBJ2-3; 7 positions match TRBD1. Unmatched junction bases numbered 6, after V lost 4 bases and J lost 1 base. The CDR3 sequence is 15 residues long. Germline CDR1 SGHNT, CDR2 YYREEE (reference sequence). CDR3 loop: CASSQGGPGTDTQYF. CDR3 bases: TGTGCCAGCAGCCAAGGGGGCCCTGGCACAGATACGCAGTATTTT.